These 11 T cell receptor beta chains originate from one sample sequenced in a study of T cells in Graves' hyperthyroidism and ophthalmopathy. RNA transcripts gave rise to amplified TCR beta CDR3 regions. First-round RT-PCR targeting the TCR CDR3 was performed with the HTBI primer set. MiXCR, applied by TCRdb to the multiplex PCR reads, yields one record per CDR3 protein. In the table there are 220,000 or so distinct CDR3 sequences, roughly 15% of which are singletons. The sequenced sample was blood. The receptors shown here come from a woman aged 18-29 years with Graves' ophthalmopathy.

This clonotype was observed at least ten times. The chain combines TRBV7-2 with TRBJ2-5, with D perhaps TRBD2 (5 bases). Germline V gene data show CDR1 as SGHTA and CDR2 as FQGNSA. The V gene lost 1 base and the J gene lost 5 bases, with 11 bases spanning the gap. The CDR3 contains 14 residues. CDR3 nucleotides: TGTGCCAGCAGCTTAGGCCGGGGTAGGGAGACCCAGTACTTC. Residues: CASSLGRGRETQYF.

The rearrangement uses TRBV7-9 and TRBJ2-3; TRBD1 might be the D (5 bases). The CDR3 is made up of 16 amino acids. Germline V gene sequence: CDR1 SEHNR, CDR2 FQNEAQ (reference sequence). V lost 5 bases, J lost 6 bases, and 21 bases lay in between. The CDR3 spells CASSQDLAGPPDTQYF. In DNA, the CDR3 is TGTGCCAGCAGCCAAGATTTAGCAGGGCCGCCGGATACGCAGTATTTT.

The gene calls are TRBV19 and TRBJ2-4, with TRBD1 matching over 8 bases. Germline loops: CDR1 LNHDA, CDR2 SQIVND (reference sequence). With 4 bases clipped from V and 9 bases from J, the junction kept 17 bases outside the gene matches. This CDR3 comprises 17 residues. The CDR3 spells CASSKNGGQETGIIQYF. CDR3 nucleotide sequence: TGTGCCAGTAGTAAGAACGGGGGACAGGAAACTGGGATCATTCAGTACTTC.

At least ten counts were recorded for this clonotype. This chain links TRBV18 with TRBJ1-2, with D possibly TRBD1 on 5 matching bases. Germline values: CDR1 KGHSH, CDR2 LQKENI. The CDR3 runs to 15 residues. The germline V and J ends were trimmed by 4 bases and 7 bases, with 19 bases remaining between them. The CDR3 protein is CASSQVVTGVGGYTF. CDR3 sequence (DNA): TGTGCCAGCTCACAAGTGGTAACAGGAGTCGGTGGCTACACCTTC.

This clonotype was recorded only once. CDR3 sequence: CASSYYLGLAEGVYEQYF. DNA for the CDR3: TGTGCCAGCAGTTACTACCTTGGACTAGCGGAAGGTGTTTACGAGCAGTACTTC. The rearrangement joins TRBV6-5 to TRBJ2-7; 10 bases match TRBD2. The CDR3 runs 18 residues. J was trimmed by 4 bases and V by 1 base; bases with no gene match: 13. CDR1 and CDR2 (germline): MNHEY, SVGAGI.

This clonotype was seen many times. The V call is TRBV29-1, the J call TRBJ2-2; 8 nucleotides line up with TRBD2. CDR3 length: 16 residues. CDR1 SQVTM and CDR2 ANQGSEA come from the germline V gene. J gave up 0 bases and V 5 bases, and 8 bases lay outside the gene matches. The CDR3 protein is CSVSEPGLANTGELFF. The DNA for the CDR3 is TGCAGCGTTTCCGAGCCGGGACTAGCGAACACCGGGGAGCTGTTTTTT.

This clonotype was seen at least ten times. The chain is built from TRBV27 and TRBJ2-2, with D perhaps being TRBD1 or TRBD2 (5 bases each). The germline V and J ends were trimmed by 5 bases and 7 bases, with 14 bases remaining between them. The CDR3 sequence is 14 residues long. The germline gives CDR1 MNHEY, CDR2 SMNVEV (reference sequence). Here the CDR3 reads CASSPSGARGELFF. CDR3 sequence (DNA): TGTGCCAGCAGTCCGTCCGGGGCCCGCGGGGAGCTGTTTTTT.

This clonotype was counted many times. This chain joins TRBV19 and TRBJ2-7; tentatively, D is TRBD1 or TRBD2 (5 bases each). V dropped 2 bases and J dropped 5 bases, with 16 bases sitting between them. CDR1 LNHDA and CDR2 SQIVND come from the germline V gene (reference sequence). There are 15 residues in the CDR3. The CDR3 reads CASSIFQRGRDEQYF. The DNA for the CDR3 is TGTGCCAGTAGTATATTTCAAAGGGGACGGGACGAGCAGTACTTC.

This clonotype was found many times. The CDR3 spells CAWTVGNTIYF. The DNA for the CDR3 is TGTGCCTGGACTGTTGGAAACACCATATATTTT. The genes are TRBV30 and TRBJ1-3; D is unresolved. This CDR3 has 11 amino acids. Trimming cost V 4 bases and J 3 bases, with 4 bases left between them. Germline values: CDR1 GTSNPN, CDR2 SVGIG (reference sequence).

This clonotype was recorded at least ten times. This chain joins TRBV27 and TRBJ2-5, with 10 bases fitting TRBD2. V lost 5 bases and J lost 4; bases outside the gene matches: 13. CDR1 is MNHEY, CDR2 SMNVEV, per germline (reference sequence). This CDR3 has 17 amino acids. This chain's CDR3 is CASSHLRAGGLRETQYF. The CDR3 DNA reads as TGTGCCAGCAGTCACTTGCGAGCGGGAGGGTTGCGAGAGACCCAGTACTTC.

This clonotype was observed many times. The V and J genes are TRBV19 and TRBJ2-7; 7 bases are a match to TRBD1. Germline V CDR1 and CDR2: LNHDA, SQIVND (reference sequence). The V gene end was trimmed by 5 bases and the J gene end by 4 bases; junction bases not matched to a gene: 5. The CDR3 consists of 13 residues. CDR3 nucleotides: TGTGCCAGTAGTTCGAAACAGGGGTACGAGCAGTACTTC. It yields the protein CASSSKQGYEQYF.